One and the same sample provided the 21 T cell receptor beta chains below, sequenced in a study of CXCR3-negative and CXCR3-positive naive CD8 T cells. Libraries were UMI-labeled 5' RACE TRB cDNA. No DNA is given; TCRdb re-called the 5' RACE reads and lists each CDR3 protein once. Its clone listing holds roughly 26,000 distinct CDR3 sequences. Sequencing was done on a sample of naive CXCR3- CD8+ T cells from blood. Stated subset: CD45RO-CCR7+CD27+CD95- naive CD8+ T cells lacking CXCR3 (TNR3-). These receptors were obtained from a human donor in good health. Some clones in this sample may be carry-over from other donors' samples.

The chain employs TRBV9 and TRBJ1-1. Germline-derived CDR1 and CDR2 are SGDLS and YYNGEE. There are 13 residues in the CDR3. The CDR3: CASSGGVSGEAFF.

V and J are TRBV2 and TRBJ2-2. CDR3 size: 15 residues. Germline lookup yields CDR1 SNHLY and CDR2 FYNNEI. CDR3: CASRRKLLNTGELFF.

The rearrangement joins TRBV29-1 to TRBJ2-1; as DNA is missing, the TRBD2 call by TCRdb cannot be tested. Germline V gene lookup returns CDR1 SQVTM and CDR2 ANQGSEA. This CDR3 contains 13 residues. The CDR3 reads CSVLLADYNEQFF.

V usage is TRBV23-1 and J usage is TRBJ2-1; TCRdb outputs TRBD1, but without DNA this stays unchecked. TRBV23-1 is recorded as an ORF, its role being uncertain. There are 14 residues in the CDR3. CDR3 loop: CASSRTGYYNEQFF.

The chain carries TRBV28 and TRBJ1-5; the D call of TRBD1 rests on TCRdb alone, since no DNA is present to check it. CDR3 length: 14 residues. Germline values: CDR1 MDHEN, CDR2 SYDVKM. CDR3 amino acids: CASRVRDRNQPQHF. Supplemented by reference TRBV28 and TRBJ1-5, the full variable domain reads DVKVTQSSRYLVKRTGEKVFLECVQDMDHENMFWYRQDPGLGLRLIYFSYDVKMKEKGDIPEGYSVSREKKERFSLILESASTNQTSMYLCASRVRDRNQPQHFGDGTRLSIL.

V is TRBV5-1 and J is TRBJ2-3; TCRdb's assignment of TRBD1 cannot be checked, as there is no DNA. The length of the CDR3 is 16 residues. CDR1 is SGHRS and CDR2 is YFSETQ in the germline V gene. The CDR3 region is CASSSPGPQTADTQYF.

This CDR3 reads CSVVVDTEAFF. The chain combines TRBV29-1 with TRBJ1-1. This CDR3 has 11 residues. Germline CDR1 is SQVTM and CDR2 is ANQGSEA. The entire variable domain, with the rest obtained from reference TRBV29-1 and TRBJ1-1, is as follows: SAVISQKPSRDICQRGTSLTIQCQVDSQVTMMFWYRQQPGQSLTLIATANQGSEATYESGFVIDKFPISRPNLTFSTLTVSNMSPEDSSIYLCSVVVDTEAFFGQGTRLTVV.

This rearrangement joins TRBV12-3 or TRBV12-4 to TRBJ2-1; TCRdb's assignment of TRBD2 cannot be checked, as there is no DNA. This CDR3 region has 15 residues. CDR3 amino acids: CASSRPGTSSNEQFF.

The chain links TRBV11-3 to TRBJ2-3; lacking DNA, the TRBD2 call made by TCRdb goes unchecked. This CDR3 has 15 residues. CDR1 and CDR2 from the germline V gene are SGHNT and YENEEA. The CDR3 protein is CASSLVGGEADTQYF.

This rearrangement joins TRBV29-1 to TRBJ2-1. The CDR3 sequence is 14 residues long. Germline loops: CDR1 SQVTM, CDR2 ANQGSEA. The CDR3 loop reads CSVEGHRSYNEQFF.

The chain combines TRBV4-1 with TRBJ2-3; TCRdb calls TRBD1, which cannot be checked without DNA. There are 17 residues in the CDR3. Germline CDR1 is MGHRA and CDR2 is YSYEKL. CDR3 loop: CASSQYLGRERSDTQYF.

The rearrangement links TRBV28 to TRBJ2-1; TCRdb returns TRBD2, unconfirmable since there is no DNA. The CDR3 is 15 residues long. CDR1 MDHEN and CDR2 SYDVKM come from the germline V gene. The CDR3 sequence is CASSPGLAGYNEQFF.

The rearrangement joins TRBV27 to TRBJ2-7; the TRBD1 assignment by TCRdb is unverifiable without DNA. CDR1 and CDR2 from the germline V gene are MNHEY and SMNVEV (reference sequence). CDR3 size: 17 residues. CDR3 protein: CASSPAWDRPTYYEQYF.

The chain has TRBV7-9 and TRBJ1-1; checking the TCRdb D call of TRBD1 is not possible without DNA. Germline CDR1 is SEHNR and CDR2 is FQNEAQ (reference sequence). The CDR3 has 15 amino acids. CDR3 sequence: CASSYTGTPEREAFF.

This chain uses TRBV19 with TRBJ2-3; TCRdb proposes TRBD1, but this gene call is untestable without DNA. Germline loops: CDR1 LNHDA, CDR2 SQIVND (reference sequence). The CDR3 sequence is 13 residues long. Here the CDR3 reads CATDRGSSDTQYF.

V is TRBV7-6 and J is TRBJ2-7. Per germline, CDR1 SGHVS and CDR2 FNYEAQ. The CDR3 is 13 amino acids. The CDR3 reads CASSLGRDYEQYF.

This chain uses TRBV7-6 with TRBJ2-7; TCRdb indicates TRBD1, and absent DNA this call remains unverified. The length of the CDR3 is 16 residues. The germline CDR1 and CDR2 sequences are SGHVS and FNYEAQ. The CDR3 here is CASSLGTGTGIYEQYF.

This rearrangement joins TRBV6-5 to TRBJ2-2. Germline CDR1 and CDR2: MNHEY and SVGAGI. The CDR3 contains 12 residues. CDR3 amino acids: CASSLATGELFF.

The CDR3 sequence is CSVDMGGNGRPSYEQYF. The chain couples TRBV29-1 to TRBJ2-7; the D call from TCRdb, TRBD1, cannot be confirmed without DNA. Germline assignment: CDR1 SQVTM and CDR2 ANQGSEA. This CDR3 region has 17 residues.

The chain couples TRBV18 to TRBJ1-1; TCRdb indicates TRBD1, and absent DNA this call remains unverified. This CDR3 region has 16 residues. Germline CDR1 reads KGHSH; CDR2 reads LQKENI. The CDR3 loop is CASSPPGQGLNTEAFF.

J is TRBJ2-3 and V is TRBV7-3. Per germline, CDR1 SGHTA and CDR2 FQGTGA. CDR3 size: 14 residues. This CDR3 is CASSLAGPTDTQYF. The variable domain in full, with the rest retrieved from reference TRBV7-3 and TRBJ2-3, is GAGVSQTPSNKVTEKGKYVELRCDPISGHTALYWYRQSLGQGPEFLIYFQGTGAADDSGLPNDRFFAVRPEGSVSTLKIQRTERGDSAVYLCASSLAGPTDTQYFGPGTRLTVL.